Here is one T cell receptor beta chain with its context. The sample belongs to a study of response to subunit inactivated influenza vaccine. V was shortened by 5 bases and J by 5 bases, with 15 bases between the two germline ends. CDR1 is MNHEY, CDR2 SVGEGT, per germline. This CDR3 is built from 14 residues. MiXCR, applied by TCRdb to the RT-PCR reads, yields one record per CDR3 protein. The sample holds around 580,000 distinct CDR3 sequences, around 15% seen once. The specimen was PBMCs from blood, collected 11 to 12 days after vaccination. The chain employs TRBV6-2 or TRBV6-3 and TRBJ2-5; D ambiguous. The sequence derives from a middle-aged man who received an inactivated influenza vaccine. In DNA, the CDR3 is TGTGCCAGCAGTCACGGACCGGCTCCGGAGACCCAGTACTTC. The encoded protein is CASSHGPAPETQYF.